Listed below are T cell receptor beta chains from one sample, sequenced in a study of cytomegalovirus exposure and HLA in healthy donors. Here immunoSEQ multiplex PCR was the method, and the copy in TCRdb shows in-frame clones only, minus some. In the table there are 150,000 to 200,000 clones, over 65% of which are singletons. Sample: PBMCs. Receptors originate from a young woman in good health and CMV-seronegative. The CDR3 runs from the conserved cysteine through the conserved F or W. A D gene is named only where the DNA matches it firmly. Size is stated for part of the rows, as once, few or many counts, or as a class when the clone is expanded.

TGCGCCAGCAGCCAAGAGGTCGGGGTCCCGAATCAGCCCCAGCATTTT,CASSQEVGVPNQPQHF,.,TRBV4-1,16,TRBJ1-5,.
TGTGCCAGCAGTTACCACGGACAGGTCACCACTGAAGCTTTCTTT,CASSYHGQVTTEAFF,.,TRBV6-5,15,TRBJ1-1,TRBD1
TGCGCCAGCAGCGGGGCATTAAAGACAGGCATCATGAACACTGAAGCTTTCTTT,CASSGALKTGIMNTEAFF,.,TRBV5-1,18,TRBJ1-1,.
TGTGCCAGCAGCTTACAGCGACCAGCGAACACCGGGGAGCTGTTTTTT,CASSLQRPANTGELFF,.,TRBV7-3,16,TRBJ2-2,.
TGCGCCAGCAGTGAGTTCACCCCCCGGGGAGGGCGCCTTAGAGTAGGATTGGGCTATGGCTACACCTTC,CASSEFTPRGGRLRVGLGYGYTF,.,TRBV10-2,23,TRBJ1-2,.
TGTGCCAGCAGTCCCAACAGGGGGCTATCCAATGAGCAGTTCTTC,CASSPNRGLSNEQFF,.,TRBV11-3,15,TRBJ2-1,TRBD1
TGTGCCACCAGGACGGACAGGGTAGGCGAGCAGTACTTC,CATRTDRVGEQYF,.,TRBV2,13,TRBJ2-7,TRBD1
TGTGCCAGCAGTGAACGAATCGGTGGCTTTTCCTATCAGGGTCAGCCCCAGCATTTT,CASSERIGGFSYQGQPQHF,.,TRBV6-1,19,TRBJ1-5,.
TGTGCCAGCAGCTTAAGCGGGAGGGCCGGGAATGAGCAGTTCTTC,CASSLSGRAGNEQFF,.,TRBV7-3,15,TRBJ2-1,TRBD2
TGTGCCAGCAGTGAAGTCGACTCGTCGTCCTACGAGCAGTACTTC,CASSEVDSSSYEQYF,.,TRBV6-1,15,TRBJ2-7,.
TGTGCCAGCAGCCTAGGCCTCAGCACAGATACGCAGTATTTT,CASSLGLSTDTQYF,.,TRBV7-3,14,TRBJ2-3,.
TGTGCCAGCCTGTCTAACTATGGCTACACCTTC,CASLSNYGYTF,.,TRBV2,11,TRBJ1-2,.
TGTGCCAGCAGTGGAGGAGTAGGGACAGGGAATCAGCCCCAGCATTTT,CASSGGVGTGNQPQHF,.,TRBV6-1,16,TRBJ1-5,TRBD1
TGCGCCAGCAGCCAAGACTTAGGGAGGAGCGGGAGATTGCAAGAGACCCAGTACTTC,CASSQDLGRSGRLQETQYF,.,TRBV4-1,19,TRBJ2-5,TRBD2
TGTGCCAGCAGCGTAGGGGGGACAGCGTCTAACTATGGCTACACCTTC,CASSVGGTASNYGYTF,.,TRBV9,16,TRBJ1-2,TRBD1
TGCGCCAGCAGTGATAAGGTGGGAGGGCCCTACGAGCAGTACTTC,CASSDKVGGPYEQYF,once,TRBV10-2,15,TRBJ2-7,TRBD2
TGTGCCCGTACGACAGGGGTCGGCTACGAGCAGTACTTC,CARTTGVGYEQYF,.,TRBV30,13,TRBJ2-7,TRBD1
TGTGCCAGCAGCTTAAGGGGGAATCAGCCCCAGCATTTT,CASSLRGNQPQHF,.,TRBV7-2,13,TRBJ1-5,.
TGTGCCAGCAGCGTAGGTCTAGCGGGAGAACGGGGGCCAGAGACCCAGTACTTC,CASSVGLAGERGPETQYF,few,TRBV9,18,TRBJ2-5,TRBD2
TGTGCCACCTCCTCCCCTACAGGATCCGCGAACACCGGGGAGCTGTTTTTT,CATSSPTGSANTGELFF,.,TRBV11-2,17,TRBJ2-2,.
TGTGCCAGCTCACCAACGGACAGGGTATATGGCTACACCTTC,CASSPTDRVYGYTF,.,TRBV18,14,TRBJ1-2,TRBD1
TGTGCCAGCAGCCCCGGACGGATCTCGGGAGAGTATGGCTACACCTTC,CASSPGRISGEYGYTF,.,TRBV7-3,16,TRBJ1-2,.
TGTGCCAGCTCACGACCGACAGGGGCCCGTGAAGCTTTCTTT,CASSRPTGAREAFF,.,TRBV18,14,TRBJ1-1,TRBD1
TGTGCCAGCAGTGAGCTAACAGGGCTAGGGAATGAAAAACTGTTTTTT,CASSELTGLGNEKLFF,.,TRBV25-1,16,TRBJ1-4,.
TGTGCCAGCAGCGCAAAAACAGGGGGGAAACTGTTTTTT,CASSAKTGGKLFF,.,TRBV9,13,TRBJ1-4,TRBD1
TGCGCCAGCAGCTTGACAGGGGGAAACAATGAGCAGTTCTTC,CASSLTGGNNEQFF,.,TRBV5-1,14,TRBJ2-1,TRBD1
TGCAGCGTGGGGACTAGCGGAAGTGATTGGCAGTTCTTC,CSVGTSGSDWQFF,.,TRBV29-1,13,TRBJ2-1,TRBD2
TGCAGCGTGGGTACAGGGAACACTGAAGCTTTCTTT,CSVGTGNTEAFF,.,TRBV29-1,12,TRBJ1-1,.
TGTGCCAGCAGTGAAGGTTGGGGGCTCGATGGCTACACCTTC,CASSEGWGLDGYTF,.,TRBV6-1,14,TRBJ1-2,.
TGCGCCAGCAGCCAAAACAGGGGAGGGAACACTGAAGCTTTCTTT,CASSQNRGGNTEAFF,.,TRBV4-1,15,TRBJ1-1,TRBD1
TGTGCCAGCACCCCGGGGGGAAACTCTGGAAACACCATATATTTT,CASTPGGNSGNTIYF,few,TRBV6-5,15,TRBJ1-3,.
TGTGCCAGCAGTTCGACAGGGACAGGGGGAAACACCATATATTTT,CASSSTGTGGNTIYF,.,TRBV27,15,TRBJ1-3,TRBD1
TGTGCCAGCAGTTTATCCGCACGGGTTTGGTATGGCTACACCTTC,CASSLSARVWYGYTF,.,TRBV27,15,TRBJ1-2,.
TGTGCCAGCAGCGCCCTGGGGACAGGGGGAATTATAGGGGGCTACACCTTC,CASSALGTGGIIGGYTF,.,TRBV7-2,17,TRBJ1-2,TRBD1
TGTGCCAGCAGCTTAGCGTTTACTAGCTCCTACGAGCAGTACTTC,CASSLAFTSSYEQYF,once,TRBV7-8,15,TRBJ2-7,.
TGTGCCAGCAGGCGTATAACTAGCGGAAGCTCCTACAATGAGCAGTTCTTC,CASRRITSGSSYNEQFF,.,TRBV2,17,TRBJ2-1,TRBD2
TGTGCCAGCAGCTCATCCGGGACAGGGGGGGACCCCCTCCACTTT,CASSSSGTGGDPLHF,.,TRBV7-3,15,TRBJ1-6,TRBD1
TGTGCCAGCAGCGTAATGTGGGGGCGCTCCTACGAGCAGTACTTC,CASSVMWGRSYEQYF,few,TRBV9,15,TRBJ2-7,.
TGTGCCAGCAGCGCGGACAGGATTAGCAATCAGCCCCAGCATTTT,CASSADRISNQPQHF,.,TRBV6-1,15,TRBJ1-5,TRBD1
TGTGCCAGCAGCTTACAGGGGCGGTACACCGGGGAGCTGTTTTTT,CASSLQGRYTGELFF,.,TRBV5-4,15,TRBJ2-2,TRBD1